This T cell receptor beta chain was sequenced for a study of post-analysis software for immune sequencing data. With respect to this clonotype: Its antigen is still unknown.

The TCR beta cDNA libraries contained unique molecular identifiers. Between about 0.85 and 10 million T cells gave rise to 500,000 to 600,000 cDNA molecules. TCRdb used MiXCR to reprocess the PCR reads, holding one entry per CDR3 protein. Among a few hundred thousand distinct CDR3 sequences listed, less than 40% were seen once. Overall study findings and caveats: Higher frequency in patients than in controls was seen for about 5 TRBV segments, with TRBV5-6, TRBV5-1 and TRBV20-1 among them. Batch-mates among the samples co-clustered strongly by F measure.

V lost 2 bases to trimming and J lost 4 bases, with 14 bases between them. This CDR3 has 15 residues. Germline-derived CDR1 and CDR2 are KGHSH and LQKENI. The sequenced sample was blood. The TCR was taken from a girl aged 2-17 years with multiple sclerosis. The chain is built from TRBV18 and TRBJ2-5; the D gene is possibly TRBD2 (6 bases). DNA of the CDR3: TGTGCCAGCTCACCAAGAGTCCGCGGGGCAGAGACCCAGTACTTC. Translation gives CASSPRVRGAETQYF.